Listed below are T cell receptor beta chains from one sample, sequenced in a study of T cells in Graves' hyperthyroidism and ophthalmopathy. TCRdb analysed the multiplex PCR reads with MiXCR anew, one entry per CDR3 protein. The data show fewer than 400,000 distinct CDR3 sequences, roughly an eighth seen once. The sequenced material came from blood. The receptor set was obtained from a man aged 50-59 years with Graves' ophthalmopathy. Both conserved end residues are part of each CDR3. The order of the fields is CDR3 DNA, CDR3 protein, clone size, D gene, J gene, V gene. A D gene is named only where the DNA matches it firmly. A row's size may be missing; if present it is once, few, many or a size class.

TGTGCCAGCAGCACTAGCGGGGGCTACAATGAGCAGTTCTTC CASSTSGGYNEQFF many TRBD2 TRBJ2-1 TRBV6-1
TGTGCCAGCAGCAACAGGGAAGGCGCGTACTTC CASSNREGAYF many NA TRBJ2-7 TRBV12-3/TRBV12-4
TGTGCCAGTAGTGTCGGGACAGGGGGTCAGCCCCAGCATTTT CASSVGTGGQPQHF NA TRBD1 TRBJ1-5 TRBV19
TGCAGTGCTAGAACCACTAGTATCCGAGAGACCCAGTACTTC CSARTTSIRETQYF few NA TRBJ2-5 TRBV20-1
TGCAGTGCTAGTGACAGCGGGAGGGCGAATGAGCAGTTCTTC CSASDSGRANEQFF many TRBD2 TRBJ2-1 TRBV20-1
TGTGCCAGCAGCCTAAGACTAGCGGGAGTTTCCTACAATGAGCAGTTCTTC CASSLRLAGVSYNEQFF NA TRBD2 TRBJ2-1 TRBV7-8
TGTGCCAGTAGGAGCGGGAGTAGAGACATTCAGTACTTC CASRSGSRDIQYF NA TRBD2 TRBJ2-4 TRBV19
TGTGCCAGCAGCCCGGACCCTGGGTACACCGGGGAGCTGTTTTTT CASSPDPGYTGELFF NA NA TRBJ2-2 TRBV4-2
TGTGCCAGCAGTTTATCGACTAGGAGCTCCTACAATGAGCAGTTCTTC CASSLSTRSSYNEQFF many NA TRBJ2-1 TRBV27
TGTGCCAGCAGTTTTTGGGGGACTGAAGCTTTCTTT CASSFWGTEAFF many NA TRBJ1-1 TRBV12-3/TRBV12-4
TGTGCCAGCAGCCCGATCAAAGACAGGGGCCGCGGCTACACCTTC CASSPIKDRGRGYTF many TRBD1 TRBJ1-2 TRBV5-8
TGTGCCAGCAGCTTGGGTAGGACAGGGACCAACTATGGCTACACCTTC CASSLGRTGTNYGYTF many TRBD1 TRBJ1-2 TRBV11-2
TGTGCCAGCAGCTTTACGGGGCAGGGTCCAGATACGCAGTATTTT CASSFTGQGPDTQYF few NA TRBJ2-3 TRBV13
TGTGCCAGCAGTACCGGGACAGCTAATGAAAAACTGTTTTTT CASSTGTANEKLFF many TRBD1 TRBJ1-4 TRBV5-5
TGCAGTGCTAGAGAACCCCTTAAGTCCTACAATGAGCAGTTCTTC CSAREPLKSYNEQFF many NA TRBJ2-1 TRBV20-1
TGTGCCACCAGTGACTCTAGCGCCAACTCCTACAATGAGCAGTTCTTC CATSDSSANSYNEQFF NA NA TRBJ2-1 TRBV24-1
TGTGCCAGCAGCTTAGATCCTCGATCAAGCTCCTACAATGAGCGGTTCTTC CASSLDPRSSSYNERFF few NA TRBJ2-1 TRBV11-2
TGCGCCAGCAGCTTGACCAACAGGAATCAAGAGACCCAGTACTTC CASSLTNRNQETQYF few NA TRBJ2-5 TRBV5-1
TGTGCCAGCAGTTCTAACCTCGGGACAGCTAGCAATCAGCCCCAGCATTTT CASSSNLGTASNQPQHF many TRBD1 TRBJ1-5 TRBV6-2/TRBV6-3
TGTGCCAGCACCCACACAATAAATCAGCCCCAGCATTTT CASTHTINQPQHF many NA TRBJ1-5 TRBV2
TGTGCCAGCACCGCATTGGTAGCGGGAGCGAGAGACACCGGGGAGCTGTTTTTT CASTALVAGARDTGELFF NA TRBD2 TRBJ2-2 TRBV12-3/TRBV12-4
TGCGCCAGCAGCTTGAACAGCGATCAGCCCCAGCATTTT CASSLNSDQPQHF NA NA TRBJ1-5 TRBV5-1
TGCAGTGCTAGAGATGGTCTAGCGGGAGGCTCCAACTACGAGCAGTACTTC CSARDGLAGGSNYEQYF many TRBD2 TRBJ2-7 TRBV20-1
TGTGCCAGCAGTGGGACTAGCGGGGCCAATGAGCAGTTCTTC CASSGTSGANEQFF many TRBD2 TRBJ2-1 TRBV2
TGTGCCAGCAGCTTAGATCCGGGGGCAACGTACGAGCAGTACTTC CASSLDPGATYEQYF many NA TRBJ2-7 TRBV7-3
TGTGCCAGCCATCGTGTAGGGAGCGGGAGTTACAATGAGCAGTTCTTC CASHRVGSGSYNEQFF few TRBD2 TRBJ2-1 TRBV28
TGCGCCAGCAGCCCATCGGACCCCACCTACGAGCAGTACTTC CASSPSDPTYEQYF few NA TRBJ2-7 TRBV5-1
TGCAGCGTTGGACTAGCGGAATACGAGCAGTACTTC CSVGLAEYEQYF NA TRBD2 TRBJ2-7 TRBV29-1
TGTGCCACCAGTGAGAGTGATAGCGGGATCGGATACTCCTACGAGCAGTACTTC CATSESDSGIGYSYEQYF many TRBD2 TRBJ2-7 TRBV24-1
TGTGCCAGCAGCTCAGGACTAGAAGGCGAGCAGTACTTC CASSSGLEGEQYF NA TRBD2 TRBJ2-7 TRBV7-2
TGCAGTGCTACGGGAGGTGGACTAGCGGGAGGGATCGGCTACAATGAGCAGTTCTTC CSATGGGLAGGIGYNEQFF NA TRBD2 TRBJ2-1 TRBV20-1
TGTGCCAGCGGCCAAGTAACTAGCTCCGGTGAGCAGTTCTTC CASGQVTSSGEQFF many NA TRBJ2-1 TRBV3-1